This entry is about one T cell receptor beta chain. Antigen unknown. The sample belongs to a study of cytomegalovirus exposure and HLA in healthy donors. V was clipped by 2 bases and J by 4 bases; unmatched bases: 2. CDR1 is SQVTM, CDR2 ANQGSEA, per germline. The CDR3 runs to 14 residues. Study-wide points: Overall, about 160 TCR beta chains were annotated as cytomegalovirus-associated. HLA restriction was apparent for most CMV-associated TCR beta chains in a later analysis. A later analysis reportedly identified an Asian-associated ancestry cluster as carrying fewer N-insertions than the roughly 720-donor mean. Association of a missense DCLRE1C variant with TCR beta V- and J-gene trimming was reported in a later analysis.

Primers included in the PCR were 60 Vbeta and 13 Jbeta primers. Repertoires were generated with immunoSEQ multiplex PCR, while TCRdb's copy carries only in-frame clones and drops some. The table records under 95,000 clones, approximately 82% of them present only once. The source of this sequence is a man aged 40-49 years in good health and CMV-seronegative. The chain carries TRBV29-1 and TRBJ2-3; 11 positions match TRBD1. Input material: PBMCs. The CDR3 DNA sequence: TGCAGCGTTGAACCGGGACAGGGGGCAGATACGCAGTATTTT. Translating it yields CSVEPGQGADTQYF.